This T cell receptor beta chain is from a study of T cell responses to AZD1222 COVID-19 vaccine. General study points: Regions 160-218 and 743-854 dominated among vaccine-associated CD4 TCRs spanning spike. At baseline, just a handful of AZD1222 recipients tested seropositive. When two AZD1222 doses had been given, Spike-specific TCR breadth and depth rose.

Clones were sequenced by immunoSEQ multiplex PCR, and TCRdb holds only the in-frame ones, with some missing. The sample shows about 140,000 clones, 85% to 90% of them seen only once. This CDR3 spans 15 amino acids. Germline V gene lookup returns CDR1 LGHDT and CDR2 YNNKEL (reference sequence). Between the trimmed V and J ends, which lost 4 bases and 1 base, there was a span of 11 bases. A word on this clone: Its cognate antigen is unknown.

The sample consisted of peripheral blood, taken on day 0 of AZD1222 vaccination. This rearrangement joins TRBV3-1 (or the pseudogene TRBV3-2) to TRBJ1-5; tentative D call: TRBD1 (5 bases). This clonotype was obtained from an adult in good health. CDR3 loop: CASSRQGGSNQPQHF. CDR3 nucleotides: TGTGCCAGCAGCCGCCAGGGAGGGAGCAATCAGCCCCAGCATTTT.